This T cell receptor (beta chain) was found in a study of cytomegalovirus exposure and HLA in healthy donors (dated by TCRdb to 2016 to 2017). For the study in its entirety: In an earlier analysis of some 610 of the donors, about 270 Gb of sequence data and roughly 100 million unique TCR beta sequences from roughly 180 million T cells were reported. In addition to the first cohort of approximately 670 subjects, a separate validation cohort of 130 or so different subjects was used. The genetic ancestry cluster associated with self-reported Caucasian donors included 70% to 85% of the 398 genotyped donors. Typing coverage varied by locus: 629-630 donors for A, B, C, DRB1 and DQB1; around 560 for DQA1; more than 600 for DPA1; around 490 for DPB1. To predict cytomegalovirus infection status, the study brought together high-throughput TCR immunosequencing, statistical association of individual TCRs with disease status, and machine learning. Rather than using new phenotypic data, the later analysis identified candidate immune exposures from TCR beta sequences and from how often those sequences occurred across donors. The study aimed to test whether signatures of past pathogen exposure could be identified by cataloging public T cell receptors. Genome-wide SNP genotypes for about 55% of the 666 donors were used in a later genetic analysis, which treated that subset as a discovery cohort. In a later analysis, previously published TCR beta repertoires from hundreds of donors were re-analyzed and high-resolution HLA genotyping was added so that TCR occurrence patterns could be studied. A handful of DR-DQ haplotypes were treated as single units for association and clustering because of strong linkage in the cohort. An early release that covered about 600 HLA-typed donors contained approximately 300 gigabases of sequencing data and about 93 million unique TCR sequences. In an earlier analysis of about 590 of the donors, high-throughput TCR beta sequencing was used to judge whether each TCR beta V gene segment behaved as functional or pseudogenic. The study used immunosequencing to profile the T cell repertoires of 670 or so subjects and linked those repertoires to cytomegalovirus serostatus. All discovery cohort repertoires had been generated on a single sequencing platform. Among 350 to 400 genotyped donors of the cohort, an average of approximately 250,000 unique TCR beta nucleotide sequences were sequenced per donor, roughly 20% of them non-productive. Donor age, sex, ethnicity and CMV serostatus were collected together with the repertoire data. Both class I and class II loci were covered by HLA typing, at four-digit resolution.

Here is what the overall study found, with its caveats: The classifier was reported to diagnose cytomegalovirus status with high specificity and sensitivity in both the original cohort and the validation cohort. HLA typing was unavailable for some donors at each locus, so association tests used only the typed subset. Most TCR sequences were seen in very few donors, while some public TCRs were found in many individuals. Most CMV-associated TCR beta chains appeared to be HLA-restricted in a later analysis, and the HLA associations seemed to be driven largely by CMV exposure. An earlier analysis of approximately 500 of the donors showed that most TCR beta V segments appeared in productive rearrangements either about 87% or about 30% of the time, which broadly matched IMGT annotations. According to the authors, the approach could potentially be generalized to other disease states and immunological phenotypes. Compared with the roughly 700-donor mean, donors in an Asian-associated ancestry cluster had fewer N-insertions in productive TCRs, according to a later genetic analysis. Specific HLA alleles were associated with about 17,000 TCR beta sequences at a false discovery rate of 0.05 in a later analysis. When HLA alleles, especially DR and DQ, strongly co-occurred, attributing TCR associations to individual alleles was difficult. Sequencing depth was assumed to be roughly uniform across donors in the presence/absence analyses, though that assumption may not hold. A further reported finding was that TCR beta sequences accurately predicted the HLA-A and HLA-B alleles for most subjects in the first cohort. A cluster of highly shared sequence variants was judged likely to be a technical artifact of the sequencing pipeline. In a later analysis, HLA-associated TCR beta chains were found to be more clonally expanded and to have lower generation probabilities than equally common non-associated chains. In a later genetic analysis, a missense DCLRE1C variant was associated with V-gene and J-gene trimming of TCR beta chains, and the association was replicated in an independent cohort. Because the 87-base-pair reads could not distinguish some IMGT-functional V segments, including TRBV6-2 and TRBV6-3, those segments were excluded. The only immune exposure information available for the cohort was CMV serostatus. In vitro tests confirmed that three of the cytomegalovirus-associated TCR beta chains recognize cytomegalovirus antigens. Because counts were too low, under 20 rarely observed V segments, including chromosome 9 orphons, were left out of the earlier analysis of a few hundred of the donors. Only TCR beta chains were sequenced in this cohort, and the absence of alpha or paired-chain data limited detectable features. A later analysis found that TCR association rates varied across HLA loci, with DRB1 alleles showing the most associated TCRs and HLA-C alleles the fewest. According to a later analysis, parvovirus B19, influenza, CMV and Epstein-Barr virus appeared linked to several top co-occurrence clusters. Correlated functional status among segregating V segments might be attributable to linkage disequilibrium, but an unknown experimental factor could not be ruled out. The study listed 164 TCR beta chains as associated with cytomegalovirus.

CDR1 and CDR2 were assigned from the germline V gene (reference sequence) as LNHNV and YYDKDF. The CDR3 spans 14 residues, from the cysteine through the phenylalanine. Of all the DNA, just the CDR3 is kept, 42 bases in frame from base 1. Trimming leaves V shorter by 0 bases and J shorter by 7 bases, with the junction holding 2 bases beyond the gene matches. This clone was counted between two and nine times. The target of this receptor is not known. No much larger clone exists at a distance of one base, and base qualities are not known. In total, around 600 healthy bone marrow donors made up the cohort. At the time of sampling, all cohort members were nominally healthy, though unrecorded immune exposures were likely present. The donor tested CMV seronegative, placing the donor among the 350 or so seronegative members of the cohort. Each donor provided a peripheral blood sample, and peripheral blood mononuclear cells were used for TCR beta sequencing. Genomic DNA extraction from the blood cell samples was performed with the Qiagen DNeasy Blood Extraction Kit.

The receptor library was made with the immunoSEQ multiplex PCR assay. For the multiplex PCR, a mixture combining 60 forward primers for TCR Vbeta segments and 13 reverse primers for TCR Jbeta segments was used. The CDR3 region of rearranged TCR beta genes was amplified from genomic DNA with a multiplex PCR assay. On the Illumina HiSeq System, the amplified TCR beta libraries were sequenced as 87-base-pair reads. Regarding the original processing steps: Across the 700 or so repertoires, a later analysis counted tens of millions of unique TCR beta chains, 9 million to 14 million of which were shared by at least two donors. To remove PCR and sequencing errors, raw reads were error-corrected and collapsed into unique sequences using a nearest-neighbor algorithm that merged closely related sequences. Alignment of CDR3 sequences to IMGT reference sequences was used to assign V, D and J gene segments. For a sequence to be retained, a match of at least six nucleotides was required to both a V gene segment and a J gene segment. A rearrangement was called productive if the CDR3 had no stop codons and remained in frame with V and J, and every other rearrangement was called non-productive. Following IMGT convention, CDR3 was defined as the stretch from the second conserved V-encoded cysteine to the conserved J-encoded phenylalanine. Sequences without an unambiguous match to a single V gene segment were excluded from the earlier analysis of a few hundred of the donors. In an earlier analysis of 587 of the donors, a V segment was called functional when productive rearrangements were above 56.7%, and segregating when the standard deviation between donors exceeded 5%. To diagnose cytomegalovirus status from the catalog of TCR beta chain sequences, a statistical classification framework was built. In a later analysis, V and J genes were assigned by comparing TCR nucleotide sequences against IMGT/GENE-DB human TR gene sequences. Using the TCRdist pipeline, a later analysis assigned CDR3 sequences along with most-parsimonious VDJ recombination scenarios. In a later analysis, each TCR beta chain was defined by its CDR3 amino acid sequence together with its V-gene family, and reads without a unique V-gene family were excluded. To address suspected cross-contamination and a sequencing artifact, a later analysis removed approximately 590 highly shared, low-generation-probability nucleotide sequences. For each public chain, a later analysis derived a clonal expansion index from normalized ranks of inferred template counts within each repertoire. Generation probabilities in a later analysis came from a VDJ recombination model fitted to out-of-frame rearrangements, and those results were checked against IGoR. In a later analysis, TCR-TCR, TCR-HLA and TCR-CMV co-occurrence was scored with hypergeometric tests, and a repertoire-size bias correction was applied to TCR pairs. A later analysis estimated false discovery rates by permuting HLA or CMV assignments 20 times. In a later analysis, co-occurring TCRs were grouped with DBSCAN, and TCRdist sequence similarity was added when clustering was performed within HLA-allele-positive subsets. Repertoires with fewer than 30,000 or more than 120,000 public chains, plus five repertoires with anomalous nucleotide sharing, were excluded from co-occurrence clustering. TCRdb limited this immuneACCESS table to in-frame rearrangements with V and J called. A share of clones is missing; checked studies link under half to unresolved V genes, and the rest is unexplained. D and trimming come from the DNA, and the V and J calls and clone size come from that table. This sample lists some 190,000 clones; roughly 77% were detected once. The top ten constitute approximately 2.1% of the sample.

The chain is encoded by TRBV15 joined to TRBJ1-1; 10 junctional bases match TRBD1. Input material: PBMCs. The receptor was derived from a woman in her twenties or thirties in good health and CMV-seronegative. In nucleotides, the sequence is TGTGCCACCAGCAGAGATAGGACAGGGGGTGAAGCTTTCTTT. Its protein is CATSRDRTGGEAFF.